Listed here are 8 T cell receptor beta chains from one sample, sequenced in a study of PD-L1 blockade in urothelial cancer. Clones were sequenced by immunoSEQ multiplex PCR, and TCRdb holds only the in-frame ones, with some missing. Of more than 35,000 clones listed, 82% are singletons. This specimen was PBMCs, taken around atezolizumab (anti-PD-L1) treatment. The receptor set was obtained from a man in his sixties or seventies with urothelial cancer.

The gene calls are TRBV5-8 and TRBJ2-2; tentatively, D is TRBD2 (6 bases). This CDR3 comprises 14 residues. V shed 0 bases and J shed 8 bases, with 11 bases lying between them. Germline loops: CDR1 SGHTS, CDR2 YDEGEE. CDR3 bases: TGTGCCAGCAGCTTGGAACTAGCCCTGGGGGAGCTGTTTTTT. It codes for CASSLELALGELFF.

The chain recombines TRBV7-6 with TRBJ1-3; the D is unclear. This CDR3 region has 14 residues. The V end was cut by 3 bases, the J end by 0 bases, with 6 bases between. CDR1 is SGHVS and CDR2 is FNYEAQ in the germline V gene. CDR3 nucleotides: TGTGCCAGCAGCTTGAAGAGCTCTGGAAACACCATATATTTT. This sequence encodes CASSLKSSGNTIYF.

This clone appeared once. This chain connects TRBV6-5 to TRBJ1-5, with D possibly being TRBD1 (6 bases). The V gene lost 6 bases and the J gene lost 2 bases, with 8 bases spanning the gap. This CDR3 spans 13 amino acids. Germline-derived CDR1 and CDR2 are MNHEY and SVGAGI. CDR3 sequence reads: CASSPGGNQPQHF. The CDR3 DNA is TGTGCCAGCAGCCCAGGGGGCAATCAGCCCCAGCATTTT.

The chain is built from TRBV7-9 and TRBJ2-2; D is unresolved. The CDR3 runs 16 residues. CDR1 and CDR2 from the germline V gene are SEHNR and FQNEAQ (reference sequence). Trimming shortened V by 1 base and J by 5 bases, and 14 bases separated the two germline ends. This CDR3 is CASSLGGRGVTGELFF. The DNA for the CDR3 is TGTGCCAGCAGCTTAGGAGGAAGAGGCGTGACCGGGGAGCTGTTTTTT.

The CDR3 DNA is TGTGCCAGTAGTAGCCGGACAGGGGTATCCTACGAGCAGTACTTC. The encoded protein is CASSSRTGVSYEQYF. J is TRBJ2-7 and V is TRBV19; 9 bases agree with TRBD1. V lost 4 bases to trimming and J lost 1 base; unmatched junction nucleotides: 5. There are 15 residues in the CDR3. Germline-derived CDR1 and CDR2 are LNHDA and SQIVND (reference sequence). The full variable domain, its missing parts supplied by reference TRBV19 and TRBJ2-7, is DGGITQSPKYLFRKEGQNVTLSCEQNLNHDAMYWYRQDPGQGLRLIYYSQIVNDFQKGDIAEGYSVSREKKESFPLTVTSAQKNPTAFYLCASSSRTGVSYEQYFGPGTRLTVT.

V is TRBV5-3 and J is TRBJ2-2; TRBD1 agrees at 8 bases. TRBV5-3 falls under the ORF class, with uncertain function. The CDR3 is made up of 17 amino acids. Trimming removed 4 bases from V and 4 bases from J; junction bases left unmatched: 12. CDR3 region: CARSPPRGQVFTGELFF. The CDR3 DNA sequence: TGTGCCAGAAGCCCTCCCCGGGGACAGGTTTTCACCGGGGAGCTGTTTTTT.

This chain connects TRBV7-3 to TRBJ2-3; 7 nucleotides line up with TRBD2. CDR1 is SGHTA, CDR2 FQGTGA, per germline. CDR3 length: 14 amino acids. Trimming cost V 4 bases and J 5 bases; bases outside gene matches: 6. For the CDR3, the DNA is TGTGCCAGCAGCTCGGCGGGAGCCCAAGATACGCAGTATTTT. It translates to CASSSAGAQDTQYF. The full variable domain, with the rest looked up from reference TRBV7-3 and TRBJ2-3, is GAGVSQTPSNKVTEKGKYVELRCDPISGHTALYWYRQSLGQGPEFLIYFQGTGAADDSGLPNDRFFAVRPEGSVSTLKIQRTERGDSAVYLCASSSAGAQDTQYFGPGTRLTVL.

As DNA, the CDR3 is TGTGCCAGCAGCCGAGGGGGACAGTCCACCTCCGAGCAGTACTTC. It translates to CASSRGGQSTSEQYF. The V call is TRBV6-5, the J call TRBJ2-7, with 7 bases that match TRBD1. The germline V gene has CDR1 MNHEY and CDR2 SVGAGI. This CDR3 has 15 residues. The V segment lost 6 bases and the J segment 6 bases; nucleotides outside the gene matches: 14.